This T cell receptor (beta chain) was documented in a study of blood T cell repertoires in COVID-19. This clone was detected once. Individuals drawn from approximately 26 US areas were roughly 18 to 95 years old. In germline, CDR1 is SGHVS, CDR2 FNYEAQ. The ends lost 5 bases at V and 8 bases at J; junction bases unmatched: 8. This CDR3 has 15 residues. Sequencing was performed with immunoSEQ multiplex PCR; in TCRdb, only in-frame clones are kept and a portion is missing. The sample has about 280,000 clones, around nine tenths seen once. This TCR derives from a woman aged 60-75 years in a cohort exposed to, infected with or recovered from COVID-19 (not recorded which). Material for sequencing was PBMCs or T cells enriched from blood (not recorded which). The chain carries TRBV7-6 and TRBJ2-1; 11 bases agree with TRBD1. Written as DNA, the CDR3 is TGTGCCAGCAGCCCTACGGGACAGGGGGTAGATGAGCAGTTCTTC. The encoded protein is CASSPTGQGVDEQFF.